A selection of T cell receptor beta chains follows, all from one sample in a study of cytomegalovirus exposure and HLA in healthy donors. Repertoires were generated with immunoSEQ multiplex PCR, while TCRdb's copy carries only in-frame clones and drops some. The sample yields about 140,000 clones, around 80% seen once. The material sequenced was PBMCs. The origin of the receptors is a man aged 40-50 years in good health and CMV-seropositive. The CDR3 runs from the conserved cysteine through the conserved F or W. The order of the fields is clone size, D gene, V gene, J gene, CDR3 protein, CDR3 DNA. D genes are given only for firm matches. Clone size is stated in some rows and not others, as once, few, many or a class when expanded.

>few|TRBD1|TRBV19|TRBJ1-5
CASSPGTGNQPQHF
TGTGCCAGTAGCCCTGGGACAGGGAATCAGCCCCAGCATTTT
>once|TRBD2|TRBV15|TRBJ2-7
CATSRDLAGISGSYEQYF
TGTGCCACCAGCAGGGACCTAGCGGGAATCTCGGGCTCCTACGAGCAGTACTTC
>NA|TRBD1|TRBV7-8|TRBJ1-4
CASSGRTGGDEKLFF
TGTGCCAGCAGCGGACGGACAGGGGGCGATGAAAAACTGTTTTTT
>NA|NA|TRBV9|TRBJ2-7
CASSVGPLESSYEQYF
TGTGCCAGCAGCGTAGGCCCCCTCGAGAGCTCCTACGAGCAGTACTTC
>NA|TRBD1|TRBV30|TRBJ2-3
CAWNRQGITDTQYF
TGTGCCTGGAATCGACAGGGAATCACAGATACGCAGTATTTT
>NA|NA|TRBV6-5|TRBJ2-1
CASSYSPGAGLGEQFF
TGTGCCAGCAGTTACTCACCGGGAGCCGGGTTGGGTGAGCAGTTCTTC
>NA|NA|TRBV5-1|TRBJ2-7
CASSPFGGRSYEQYF
TGCGCCAGCAGCCCGTTCGGGGGTCGCTCCTACGAGCAGTACTTC
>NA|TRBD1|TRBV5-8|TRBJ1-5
CASTQNRGRAGNQPQHF
TGTGCCAGCACCCAAAACAGGGGGCGCGCGGGCAATCAGCCCCAGCATTTT
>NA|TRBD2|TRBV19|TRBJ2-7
CASSMTSGSYEQYF
TGTGCCAGTAGTATGACTAGCGGCTCCTACGAGCAGTACTTC
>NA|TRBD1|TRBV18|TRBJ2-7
CASSPGDRAPYEQYF
TGTGCCAGCTCACCAGGGGACAGGGCCCCCTACGAGCAGTACTTC
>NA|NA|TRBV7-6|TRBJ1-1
CASSSGLRNTEAFF
TGTGCCAGCAGCTCGGGACTCCGGAACACTGAAGCTTTCTTT
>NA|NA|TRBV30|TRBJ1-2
CAWSQNRVVVGGYTF
TGTGCCTGGAGTCAAAACAGGGTAGTAGTAGGTGGCTACACCTTC
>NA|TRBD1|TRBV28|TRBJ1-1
CASSLWDLRTGARLNTEAFF
TGTGCCAGCAGTTTATGGGACTTAAGGACAGGGGCCAGACTGAACACTGAAGCTTTCTTT
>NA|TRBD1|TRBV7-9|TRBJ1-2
CASSLVQGATYGYTF
TGTGCCAGCAGCTTAGTACAGGGGGCGACCTATGGCTACACCTTC
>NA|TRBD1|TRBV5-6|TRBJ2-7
CASSLTGDEQYF
TGTGCCAGCAGCTTGACAGGGGACGAGCAGTACTTC
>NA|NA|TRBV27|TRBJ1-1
CASSLYGVAGAEAFF
TGTGCCAGCAGTTTATACGGGGTGGCGGGAGCTGAAGCTTTCTTT
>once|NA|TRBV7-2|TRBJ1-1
CASSLQGYTEAFF
TGTGCCAGCAGCTTACAGGGGTACACTGAAGCTTTCTTT
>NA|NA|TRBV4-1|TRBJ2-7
CASSQRSAGSYEQYF
TGCGCCAGCAGCCAAAGGTCGGCAGGGTCCTACGAGCAGTACTTC
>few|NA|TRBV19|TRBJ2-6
CASIPFSGANVLTF
TGTGCCAGTATTCCTTTTTCTGGGGCCAACGTCCTGACTTTC
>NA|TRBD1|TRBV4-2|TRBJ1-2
CASSRATTGTGSGGYTF
TGTGCCAGCAGCCGTGCAACAACCGGGACAGGGAGTGGTGGCTACACCTTC
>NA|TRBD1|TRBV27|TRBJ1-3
CASSLQGVSGNTIYF
TGTGCCAGCAGTTTACAGGGGGTCTCTGGAAACACCATATATTTT
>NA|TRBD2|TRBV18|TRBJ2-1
CASTPGLALNEQFF
TGTGCCAGTACACCGGGACTAGCGCTAAATGAGCAGTTCTTC
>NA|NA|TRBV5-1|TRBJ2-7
CASSLVRGYEQYF
TGCGCCAGCAGCTTGGTTCGGGGGTACGAGCAGTACTTC
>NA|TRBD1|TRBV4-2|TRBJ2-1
CASSQGDSYNEQFF
TGTGCCAGCAGCCAAGGGGACAGTTACAATGAGCAGTTCTTC
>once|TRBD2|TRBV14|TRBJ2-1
CASSQDSGLAGASQFF
TGTGCCAGCAGCCAAGATTCCGGACTAGCGGGAGCTTCGCAGTTCTTC
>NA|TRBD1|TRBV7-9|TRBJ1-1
CASTDTGGRNTEAFF
TGTGCCAGCACCGATACAGGGGGCCGGAACACTGAAGCTTTCTTT
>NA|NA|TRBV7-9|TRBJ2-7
CASSLRGNIYEQYF
TGTGCCAGCAGCTTACGCGGGAACATCTACGAGCAGTACTTC
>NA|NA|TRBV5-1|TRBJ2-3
CASSLRADRTDTQYF
TGCGCCAGCAGCTTACGAGCGGATCGCACAGATACGCAGTATTTT
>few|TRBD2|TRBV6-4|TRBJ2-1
CASSDSTSGGHNEQFF
TGTGCCAGCAGTGACTCGACTAGCGGGGGGCACAATGAGCAGTTCTTC
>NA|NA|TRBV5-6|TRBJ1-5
CASSLHSNQPQHF
TGTGCCAGCAGCTTGCATAGCAATCAGCCCCAGCATTTT
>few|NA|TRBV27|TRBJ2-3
CASRGDSTDTQYF
TGTGCCAGCAGAGGAGATTCCACAGATACGCAGTATTTT
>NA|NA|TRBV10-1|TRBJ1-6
CASRGEDSPLHF
TGCGCCAGCAGGGGTGAGGATTCACCCCTCCACTTT
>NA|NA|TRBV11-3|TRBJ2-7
CASSSRLFNYEQYF
TGTGCCAGCAGCTCTCGACTCTTTAACTACGAGCAGTACTTC
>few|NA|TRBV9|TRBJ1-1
CASSPGHARTEAFF
TGTGCCAGCAGCCCAGGACACGCGCGGACTGAAGCTTTCTTT
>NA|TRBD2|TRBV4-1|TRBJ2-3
CASSQDMTSGRVGTDTQYF
TGCGCCAGCAGCCAAGATATGACTAGCGGGAGGGTTGGAACAGATACGCAGTATTTT
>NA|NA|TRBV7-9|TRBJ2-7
CASSLVIDRSYEQYF
TGTGCCAGCAGCCTCGTGATTGACAGGTCCTACGAGCAGTACTTC
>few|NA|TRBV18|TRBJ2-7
CASSPFQGYEQYF
TGTGCCAGCTCACCATTTCAGGGTTACGAGCAGTACTTC
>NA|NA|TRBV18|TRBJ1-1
CASSGAWGNTEAFF
TGTGCCAGCTCGGGGGCCTGGGGGAACACTGAAGCTTTCTTT
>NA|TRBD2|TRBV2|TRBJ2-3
CASSEGGLAGGADTQYF
TGTGCCAGCAGTGAAGGGGGACTAGCGGGAGGTGCAGATACGCAGTATTTT